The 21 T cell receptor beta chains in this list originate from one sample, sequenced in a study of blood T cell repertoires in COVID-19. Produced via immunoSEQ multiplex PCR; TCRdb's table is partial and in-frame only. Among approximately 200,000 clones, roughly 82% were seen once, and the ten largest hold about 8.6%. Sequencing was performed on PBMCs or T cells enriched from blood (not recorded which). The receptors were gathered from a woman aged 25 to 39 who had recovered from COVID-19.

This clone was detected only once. CDR3 amino acids: CASSYTSGRSYEQYF. The CDR3 nucleotides read TGTGCCAGCAGCTATACTAGCGGGAGATCCTACGAGCAGTACTTC. The chain has TRBV11-2 and TRBJ2-7, with 11 bases fitting TRBD2. V was pared by 4 bases and J by 1 base, with 3 bases of the junction left unmatched. The CDR3 is 15 residues long. Germline V CDR1 and CDR2: SGHAT, FQNNGV.

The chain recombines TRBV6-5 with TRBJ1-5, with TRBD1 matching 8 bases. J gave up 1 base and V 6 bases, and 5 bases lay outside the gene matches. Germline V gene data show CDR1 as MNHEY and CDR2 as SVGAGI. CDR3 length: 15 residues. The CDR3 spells CASSLQGESNQPQHF. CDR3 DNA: TGTGCCAGCAGCTTACAGGGGGAGAGCAATCAGCCCCAGCATTTT.

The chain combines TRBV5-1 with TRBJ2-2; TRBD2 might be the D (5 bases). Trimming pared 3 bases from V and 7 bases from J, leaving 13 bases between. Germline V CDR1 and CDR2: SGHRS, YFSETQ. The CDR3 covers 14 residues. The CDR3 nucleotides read TGCGCCAGCAGCTCGCTCGGGGAGAACGGGGAGCTGTTTTTT. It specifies CASSSLGENGELFF.

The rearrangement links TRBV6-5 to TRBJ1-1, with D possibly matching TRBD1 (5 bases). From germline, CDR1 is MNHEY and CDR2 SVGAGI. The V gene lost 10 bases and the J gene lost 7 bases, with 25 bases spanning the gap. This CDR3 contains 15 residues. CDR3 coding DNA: TGTGCCACTTTCAATTTCCAGGGAGGGATGAGTGAAGCTTTCTTT. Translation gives CATFNFQGGMSEAFF.

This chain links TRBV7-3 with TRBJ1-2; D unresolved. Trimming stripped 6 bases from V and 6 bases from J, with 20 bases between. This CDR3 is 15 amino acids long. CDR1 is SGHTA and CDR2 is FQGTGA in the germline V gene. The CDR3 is CASSPQSGPVHGYTF. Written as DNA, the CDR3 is TGTGCCAGCAGTCCACAAAGCGGGCCGGTCCATGGCTACACCTTC.

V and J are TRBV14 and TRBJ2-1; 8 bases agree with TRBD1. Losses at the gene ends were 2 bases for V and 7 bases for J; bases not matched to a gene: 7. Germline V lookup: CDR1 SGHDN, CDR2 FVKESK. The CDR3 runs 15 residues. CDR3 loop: CASSQRPGTGNEQFF. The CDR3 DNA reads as TGTGCCAGCAGCCAACGGCCCGGGACAGGAAATGAGCAGTTCTTC. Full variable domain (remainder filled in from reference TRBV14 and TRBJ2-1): EAGVTQFPSHSVIEKGQTVTLRCDPISGHDNLYWYRRVMGKEIKFLLHFVKESKQDESGMPNNRFLAERTGGTYSTLKVQPAELEDSGVYFCASSQRPGTGNEQFFGPGTRLTVL.

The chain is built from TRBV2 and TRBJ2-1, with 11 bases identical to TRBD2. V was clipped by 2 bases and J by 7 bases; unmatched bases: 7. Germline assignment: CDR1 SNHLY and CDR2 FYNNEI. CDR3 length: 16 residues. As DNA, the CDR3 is TGTGCCAGCAGTGAAATTGATTGGACTAGCGGGAATGAGCAGTTCTTC. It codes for CASSEIDWTSGNEQFF. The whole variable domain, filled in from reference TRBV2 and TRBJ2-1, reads EPEVTQTPSHQVTQMGQEVILRCVPISNHLYFYWYRQILGQKVEFLVSFYNNEISEKSEIFDDQFSVERPDGSNFTLKIRSTKLEDSAMYFCASSEIDWTSGNEQFFGPGTRLTVL.

The CDR3 sequence is CASSPLGRGPYEQYF. DNA for the CDR3: TGTGCCAGCTCACCACTGGGCAGGGGGCCCTACGAGCAGTACTTC. This chain uses TRBV18 with TRBJ2-7; TRBD1 aligns across 8 bases. Trimming took 1 base from V and 2 from J; bases not matched to a gene: 4. This CDR3 is 15 amino acids long. From germline, CDR1 is KGHSH and CDR2 LQKENI.

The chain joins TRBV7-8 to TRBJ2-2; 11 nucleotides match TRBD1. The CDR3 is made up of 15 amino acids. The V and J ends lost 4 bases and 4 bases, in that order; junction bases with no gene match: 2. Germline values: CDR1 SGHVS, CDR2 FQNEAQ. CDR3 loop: CASSWGTGGTGELFF. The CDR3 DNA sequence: TGTGCCAGCAGCTGGGGGACAGGGGGCACCGGGGAGCTGTTTTTT.

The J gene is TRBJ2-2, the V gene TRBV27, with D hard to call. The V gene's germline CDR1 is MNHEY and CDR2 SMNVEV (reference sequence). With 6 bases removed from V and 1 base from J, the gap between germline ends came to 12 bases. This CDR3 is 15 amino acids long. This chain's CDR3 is CASSRQVQNTGELFF. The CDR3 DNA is TGTGCCAGCAGCCGCCAGGTGCAGAACACCGGGGAGCTGTTTTTT.

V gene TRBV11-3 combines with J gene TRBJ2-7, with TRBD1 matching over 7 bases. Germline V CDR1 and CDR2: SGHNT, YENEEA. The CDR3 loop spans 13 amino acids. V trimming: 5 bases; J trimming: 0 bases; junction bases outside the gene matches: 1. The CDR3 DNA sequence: TGTGCCAGCAGCCGGGACAGCTCCTACGAGCAGTACTTC. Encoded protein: CASSRDSSYEQYF. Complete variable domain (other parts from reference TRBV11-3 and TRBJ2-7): EAGVVQSPRYKIIEKKQPVAFWCNPISGHNTLYWYLQNLGQGPELLIRYENEEAVDDSQLPKDRFSAERLKGVDSTLKIQPAELGDSAVYLCASSRDSSYEQYFGPGTRLTVT.

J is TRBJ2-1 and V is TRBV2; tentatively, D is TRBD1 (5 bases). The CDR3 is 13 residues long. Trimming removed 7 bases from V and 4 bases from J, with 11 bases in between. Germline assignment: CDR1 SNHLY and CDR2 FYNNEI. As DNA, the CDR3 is TGTGCCAGCACCCTCGACAGATACAATGAGCAGTTCTTC. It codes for CASTLDRYNEQFF. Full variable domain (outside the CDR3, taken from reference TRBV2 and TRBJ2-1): EPEVTQTPSHQVTQMGQEVILRCVPISNHLYFYWYRQILGQKVEFLVSFYNNEISEKSEIFDDQFSVERPDGSNFTLKIRSTKLEDSAMYFCASTLDRYNEQFFGPGTRLTVL.

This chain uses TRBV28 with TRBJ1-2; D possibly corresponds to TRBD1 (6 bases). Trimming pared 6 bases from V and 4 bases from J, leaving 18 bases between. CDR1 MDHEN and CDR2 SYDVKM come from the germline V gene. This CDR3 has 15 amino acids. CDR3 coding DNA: TGTGCCAGCAGCCCGGGACAATCCCACATCTATGGCTACACCTTC. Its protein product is CASSPGQSHIYGYTF.

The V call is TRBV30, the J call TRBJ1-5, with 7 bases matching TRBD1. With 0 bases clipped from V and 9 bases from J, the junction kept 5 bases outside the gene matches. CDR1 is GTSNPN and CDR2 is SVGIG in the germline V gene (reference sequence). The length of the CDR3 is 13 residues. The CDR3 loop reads CAWSVTGEGPQHF. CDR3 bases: TGTGCCTGGAGTGTCACAGGGGAAGGGCCCCAGCATTTT.

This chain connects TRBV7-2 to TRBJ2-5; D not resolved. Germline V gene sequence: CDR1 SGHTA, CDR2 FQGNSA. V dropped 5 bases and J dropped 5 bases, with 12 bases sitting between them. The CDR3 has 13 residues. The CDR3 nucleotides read TGTGCCAGCAGCCAGCCGCCGGAGGAGACCCAGTACTTC. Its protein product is CASSQPPEETQYF.

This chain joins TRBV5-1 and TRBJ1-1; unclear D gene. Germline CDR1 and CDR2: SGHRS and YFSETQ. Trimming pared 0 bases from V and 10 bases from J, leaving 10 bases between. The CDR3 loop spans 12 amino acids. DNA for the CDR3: TGCGCCAGCAGCTTGGCGGGTCCGGGAGCTTTCTTT. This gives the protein CASSLAGPGAFF.

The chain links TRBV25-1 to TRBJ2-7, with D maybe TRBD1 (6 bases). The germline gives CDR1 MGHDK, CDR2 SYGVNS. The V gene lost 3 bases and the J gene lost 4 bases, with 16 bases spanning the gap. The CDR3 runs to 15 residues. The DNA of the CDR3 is TGTGCCAGCAGTGAGAGTAACAGGGCCCCTTACGAGCAGTACTTC. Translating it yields CASSESNRAPYEQYF.

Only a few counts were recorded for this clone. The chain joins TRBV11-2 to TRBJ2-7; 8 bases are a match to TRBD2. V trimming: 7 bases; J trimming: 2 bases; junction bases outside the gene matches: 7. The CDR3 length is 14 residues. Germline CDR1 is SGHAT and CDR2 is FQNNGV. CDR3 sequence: CASTPSGLAYEQYF. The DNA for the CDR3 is TGTGCCAGCACTCCTTCGGGACTAGCCTACGAGCAGTACTTC.

The CDR3 here is CASRTGTSGIEQYF. Here the CDR3 DNA reads TGTGCCAGCAGGACTGGGACTAGTGGAATCGAGCAGTACTTC. The gene calls are TRBV6-5 and TRBJ2-7; 8 bases map to TRBD2. The CDR3 consists of 14 residues. Germline-derived CDR1 and CDR2 are MNHEY and SVGAGI. With V trimmed by 6 bases and J by 6 bases, 10 bases remained unmatched.

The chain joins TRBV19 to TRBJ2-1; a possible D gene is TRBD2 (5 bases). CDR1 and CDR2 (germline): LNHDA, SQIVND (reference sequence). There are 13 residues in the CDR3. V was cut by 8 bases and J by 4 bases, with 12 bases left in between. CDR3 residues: CASGSAYYNEQFF. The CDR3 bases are TGTGCCAGTGGTAGCGCCTATTACAATGAGCAGTTCTTC.

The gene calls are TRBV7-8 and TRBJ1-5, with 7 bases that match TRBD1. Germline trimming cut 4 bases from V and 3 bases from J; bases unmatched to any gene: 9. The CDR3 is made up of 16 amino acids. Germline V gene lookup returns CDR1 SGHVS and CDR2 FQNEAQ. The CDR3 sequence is CASSWRGLGDNQPQHF. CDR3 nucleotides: TGTGCCAGCAGCTGGAGGGGGCTCGGGGACAATCAGCCCCAGCATTTT. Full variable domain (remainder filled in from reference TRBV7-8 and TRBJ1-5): GAGVSQSPRYKVAKRGQDVALRCDPISGHVSLFWYQQALGQGPEFLTYFQNEAQLDKSGLPSDRFFAERPEGSVSTLKIQRTQQEDSAVYLCASSWRGLGDNQPQHFGDGTRLSIL.